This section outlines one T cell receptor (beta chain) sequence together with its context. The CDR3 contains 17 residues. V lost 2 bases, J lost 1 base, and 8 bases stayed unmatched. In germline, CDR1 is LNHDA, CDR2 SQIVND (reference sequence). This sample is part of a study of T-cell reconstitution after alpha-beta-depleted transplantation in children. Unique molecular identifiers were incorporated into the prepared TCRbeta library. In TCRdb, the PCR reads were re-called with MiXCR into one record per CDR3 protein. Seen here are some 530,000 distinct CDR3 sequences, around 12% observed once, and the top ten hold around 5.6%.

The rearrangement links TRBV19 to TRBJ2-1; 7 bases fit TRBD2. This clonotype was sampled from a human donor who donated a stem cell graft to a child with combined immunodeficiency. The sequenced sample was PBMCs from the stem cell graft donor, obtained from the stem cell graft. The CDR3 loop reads CASSIPLWGGSYNEQFF. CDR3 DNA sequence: TGTGCCAGTAGTATACCCCTCTGGGGGGGATCCTACAATGAGCAGTTCTTC.